This TCR beta chain was retrieved from a study of cytomegalovirus exposure and HLA in healthy donors. Findings and limits, study-wide: Per a later analysis, HLA-associated TCR beta chains showed more clonal expansion than other, equally common TCR beta chains. Cytomegalovirus association was listed for under 200 TCR beta chains. Association with HLA alleles at 0.05 false discovery rate was found for 16,951 TCR beta sequences in a later analysis.

About this clone: Its cognate antigen is unknown.

PCR involved 60 Vbeta and 13 Jbeta primers. TCRdb's copy holds only in-frame clones and misses some; the assay was immunoSEQ multiplex PCR. The table includes approximately 170,000 clones, more than 70% detected once. Between the trimmed V and J ends, which lost 3 bases and 1 base, there was a span of 13 bases. This CDR3 has 15 amino acids. Germline CDR1 reads SGHNT; CDR2 reads YYREEE (reference sequence). V usage is TRBV5-4 and J usage is TRBJ1-1; the D gene is possibly TRBD1 (5 bases). The source is a woman in her forties or fifties in good health and CMV-seropositive. The sample taken for sequencing was PBMCs. The CDR3 here is CASSSDGHSNTEAFF. CDR3 in DNA: TGTGCCAGCAGCTCGGACGGACATTCGAACACTGAAGCTTTCTTT. Complete variable domain (other parts from reference TRBV5-4 and TRBJ1-1): ETGVTQSPTHLIKTRGQQVTLRCSSQSGHNTVSWYQQALGQGPQFIFQYYREEENGRGNFPPRFSGLQFPNYSSELNVNALELDDSALYLCASSSDGHSNTEAFFGQGTRLTVV.